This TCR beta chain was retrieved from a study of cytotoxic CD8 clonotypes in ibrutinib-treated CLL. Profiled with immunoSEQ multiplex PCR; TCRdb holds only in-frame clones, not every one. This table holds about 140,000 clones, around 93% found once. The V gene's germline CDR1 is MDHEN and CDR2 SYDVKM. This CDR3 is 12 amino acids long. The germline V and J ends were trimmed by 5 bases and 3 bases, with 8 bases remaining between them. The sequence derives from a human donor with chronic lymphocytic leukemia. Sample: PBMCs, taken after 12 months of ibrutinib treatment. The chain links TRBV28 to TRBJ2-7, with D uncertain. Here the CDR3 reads CASSPSGYEQYF. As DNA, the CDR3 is TGTGCCAGCAGTCCTTCGGGCTACGAGCAGTACTTC.